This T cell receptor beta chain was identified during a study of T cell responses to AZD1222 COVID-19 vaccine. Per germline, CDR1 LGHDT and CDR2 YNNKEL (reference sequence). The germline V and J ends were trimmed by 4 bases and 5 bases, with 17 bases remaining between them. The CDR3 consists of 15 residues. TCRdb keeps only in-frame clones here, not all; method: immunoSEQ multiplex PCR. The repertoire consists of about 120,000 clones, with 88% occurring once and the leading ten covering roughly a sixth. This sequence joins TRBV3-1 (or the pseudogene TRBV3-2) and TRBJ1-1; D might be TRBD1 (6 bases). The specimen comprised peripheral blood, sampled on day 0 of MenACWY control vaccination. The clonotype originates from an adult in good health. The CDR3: CASSRIRTGRTEAFF. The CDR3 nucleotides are TGTGCCAGCAGCCGGATACGAACAGGGCGGACTGAAGCTTTCTTT.